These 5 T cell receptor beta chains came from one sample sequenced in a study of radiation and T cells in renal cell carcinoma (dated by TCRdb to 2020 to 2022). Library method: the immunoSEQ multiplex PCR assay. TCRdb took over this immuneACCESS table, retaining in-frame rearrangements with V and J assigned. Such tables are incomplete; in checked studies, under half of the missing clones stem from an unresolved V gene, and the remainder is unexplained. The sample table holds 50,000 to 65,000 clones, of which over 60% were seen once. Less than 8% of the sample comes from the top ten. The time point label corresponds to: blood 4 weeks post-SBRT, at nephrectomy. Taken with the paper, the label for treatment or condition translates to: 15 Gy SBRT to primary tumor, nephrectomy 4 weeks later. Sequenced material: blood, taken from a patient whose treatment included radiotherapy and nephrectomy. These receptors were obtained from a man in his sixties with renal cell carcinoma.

CDR3 in DNA: TGTGCCAGCAGCTCCGGACTAGCGGGAGTCAAAGATACGCAGTATTTT. Translated, it gives CASSSGLAGVKDTQYF. V gene TRBV7-2 combines with J gene TRBJ2-3, with TRBD2 matching 13 bases. This CDR3 region has 16 residues. Germline trimming cut 4 bases from V and 5 bases from J; bases unmatched to any gene: 6. Germline CDR1 and CDR2: SGHTA and FQGNSA.

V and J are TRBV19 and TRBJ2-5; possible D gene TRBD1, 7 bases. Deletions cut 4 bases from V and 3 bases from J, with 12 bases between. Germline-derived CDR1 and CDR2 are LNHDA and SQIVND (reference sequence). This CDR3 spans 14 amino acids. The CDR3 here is CASSTGGREETQYF. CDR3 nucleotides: TGTGCCAGTAGTACAGGGGGGCGAGAAGAGACCCAGTACTTC.

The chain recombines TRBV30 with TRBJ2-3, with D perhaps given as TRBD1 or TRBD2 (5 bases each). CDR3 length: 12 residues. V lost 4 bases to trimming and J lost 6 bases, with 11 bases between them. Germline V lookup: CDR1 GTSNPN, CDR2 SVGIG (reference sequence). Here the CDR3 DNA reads TGTGCCTGGAACACGGGGCAGGATACGCAGTATTTT. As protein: CAWNTGQDTQYF. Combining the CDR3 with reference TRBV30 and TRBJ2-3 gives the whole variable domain SQTIHQWPATLVQPVGSPLSLECTVEGTSNPNLYWYRQAAGRGLQLLFYSVGIGQISSEVPQNLSASRPQDRQFILSSKKLLLSDSGFYLCAWNTGQDTQYFGPGTRLTVL.

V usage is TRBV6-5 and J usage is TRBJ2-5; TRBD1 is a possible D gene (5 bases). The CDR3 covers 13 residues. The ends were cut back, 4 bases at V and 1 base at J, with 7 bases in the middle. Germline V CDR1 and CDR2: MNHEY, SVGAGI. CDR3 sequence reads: CASSLGVQETQYF. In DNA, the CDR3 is TGTGCCAGCAGTTTAGGGGTCCAAGAGACCCAGTACTTC.

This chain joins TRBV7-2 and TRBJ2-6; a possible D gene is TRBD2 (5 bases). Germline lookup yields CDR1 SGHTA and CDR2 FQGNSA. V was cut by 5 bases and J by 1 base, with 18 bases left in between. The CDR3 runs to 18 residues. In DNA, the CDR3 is TGTGCCAGCAGCCCAGGCGGGTTCCTAAGGTCTGGGGCCAACGTCCTGACTTTC. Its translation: CASSPGGFLRSGANVLTF. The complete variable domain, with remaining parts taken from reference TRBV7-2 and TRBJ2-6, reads GAGVSQSPSNKVTEKGKDVELRCDPISGHTALYWYRQSLGQGLEFLIYFQGNSAPDKSGLPSDRFSAERTGGSVSTLTIQRTQQEDSAVYLCASSPGGFLRSGANVLTFGAGSRLTVL.